Each of the 27 T cell receptor beta chains below was sequenced from the same sample in a study of blood T cell repertoires in COVID-19. Generated by immunoSEQ multiplex PCR, the TCRdb table keeps only in-frame clones and is missing some. The sample has over 150,000 clones; roughly 85% are singletons. Sequenced input: peripheral blood. These receptors all come from a man aged 35 to 55 with acute or convalescent COVID-19.

This chain links TRBV27 with TRBJ1-2; D is uncertain. The CDR3 loop spans 17 amino acids. V lost 3 bases and J 3 bases, leaving 20 bases between the germline ends. Germline CDR1 is MNHEY and CDR2 is SMNVEV (reference sequence). The CDR3 spells CASSFSNRGLPHYGYTF. In DNA, the CDR3 is TGTGCCAGCAGTTTTTCAAATCGCGGACTACCGCACTATGGCTACACCTTC.

The chain carries TRBV2 and TRBJ1-2, with D unresolved. Per the germline V gene, CDR1 is SNHLY and CDR2 is FYNNEI. Trimming pared 1 base from V and 1 base from J, leaving 10 bases between. The CDR3 loop spans 15 amino acids. The CDR3 reads CASSEEKTSNYGYTF. In DNA form, the CDR3 reads TGTGCCAGCAGTGAAGAGAAAACGAGTAACTATGGCTACACCTTC.

This clone was counted a few times. This chain links TRBV7-2 with TRBJ1-2; perhaps TRBD1 as D (5 bases). V was pared by 3 bases and J by 8 bases, with 19 bases between. The CDR3 length is 15 residues. Germline V gene data show CDR1 as SGHTA and CDR2 as FQGNSA. The CDR3 region has the DNA TGTGCCAGCAGCTTTTTCCCGCCCGGGGGGGTAGGCTACACCTTC. Encoded protein: CASSFFPPGGVGYTF.

The chain joins TRBV9 to TRBJ1-5, with D unresolved. CDR1 is SGDLS, CDR2 YYNGEE, per germline. Between the trimmed V and J ends, which lost 4 bases and 5 bases, there was a span of 16 bases. This CDR3 spans 15 amino acids. This chain's CDR3 is CASSPRGGKDQPQHF. The CDR3 DNA reads as TGTGCCAGCAGCCCGCGGGGTGGGAAGGATCAGCCCCAGCATTTT.

This clone was seen a few times. The chain recombines TRBV5-4 with TRBJ2-2; 7 bases are a match to TRBD1. CDR3 length: 15 amino acids. V was pared by 4 bases and J by 2 bases, with 5 bases of the junction left unmatched. Germline-derived CDR1 and CDR2 are SGHNT and YYREEE (reference sequence). This CDR3 is CASSLDRINTGELFF. In nucleotides, the CDR3 is TGTGCCAGCAGCCTGGACAGGATTAACACCGGGGAGCTGTTTTTT.

The chain links TRBV10-3 to TRBJ2-1, with D perhaps TRBD2 (5 bases). There are 12 residues in the CDR3. Germline V lookup: CDR1 ENHRY, CDR2 SYGVKD. Trimming stripped 10 bases from V and 8 bases from J, with 15 bases between. CDR3 protein: CATITGDDEQFF. The DNA for the CDR3 is TGTGCCACAATTACCGGGGATGATGAGCAGTTCTTC.

This sequence joins TRBV28 and TRBJ1-3; no reliable D call. The germline CDR1 and CDR2 sequences are MDHEN and SYDVKM. CDR3 length equals 15 residues. The germline V and J ends were trimmed by 4 bases and 4 bases, with 14 bases remaining between them. CDR3 coding DNA: TGTGCCAGCAGTTCACGAGCAACGGGGGGAAACACCATATATTTT. Residues: CASSSRATGGNTIYF.

This clone came up a few times. Other DNA sequences in the sample encode the same CDR3. V usage is TRBV3-1 (or the pseudogene TRBV3-2) and J usage is TRBJ2-1; D is unresolved. The V gene's germline CDR1 is LGHDT and CDR2 YNNKEL (reference sequence). This CDR3 is built from 14 residues. Deletions cut 1 base from V and 0 bases from J, with 4 bases between. CDR3 nucleotides: TGTGCCAGCAGCCAAGCAGGCTCCTACAATGAGCAGTTCTTC. Translating gives CASSQAGSYNEQFF.

V usage is TRBV6-5 and J usage is TRBJ1-3; no clear D gene. The CDR3 is 14 residues long. Germline values: CDR1 MNHEY, CDR2 SVGAGI. Trimming cost V 6 bases and J 4 bases, with 13 bases left between them. This chain's CDR3 is CASRAGRGGNTIYF. The CDR3 DNA is TGTGCCAGCAGGGCCGGACGGGGAGGAAACACCATATATTTT.

The CDR3 here is CASSRTSGLAGQSSYNEQFF. The CDR3 DNA reads TGTGCCAGCAGCCGAACCTCGGGACTAGCGGGGCAAAGCTCCTACAATGAGCAGTTCTTC. The chain combines TRBV11-3 with TRBJ2-1; 13 bases align to TRBD2. The junction had 13 bases not matched to a gene; V was cut back by 5 bases and J by 0 bases. The CDR3 is 20 residues long. Per germline, CDR1 SGHNT and CDR2 YENEEA. Filled out from reference TRBV11-3 and TRBJ2-1, the complete variable domain reads EAGVVQSPRYKIIEKKQPVAFWCNPISGHNTLYWYLQNLGQGPELLIRYENEEAVDDSQLPKDRFSAERLKGVDSTLKIQPAELGDSAVYLCASSRTSGLAGQSSYNEQFFGPGTRLTVL.

This clone appeared a few times. V and J are TRBV9 and TRBJ1-4; TRBD1 might be the D (5 bases). Germline V gene data show CDR1 as SGDLS and CDR2 as YYNGEE. V gave up 4 bases and J gave up 6 bases, with 13 bases separating them. The CDR3 is made up of 14 amino acids. CDR3 sequence: CASSRGWGDEKLFF. The DNA for the CDR3 is TGTGCCAGCAGCCGAGGGTGGGGGGATGAAAAACTGTTTTTT.

V gene TRBV21-1 combines with J gene TRBJ2-2; the table's D call TRBD2 went unverified against the DNA. TRBV21-1 is annotated as a pseudogene. The CDR3 is 17 residues long. Written as DNA, the CDR3 is TGTGCCAGCAGCATAGGAGGCGAGGAAAGAAACACCGGGGAGCTGTTTTTT. Its protein is CASSIGGEERNTGELFF.

The chain combines TRBV7-3 with TRBJ2-3; 8 bases map to TRBD2. After removal of 3 bases from V and 3 bases from J, the junction contained 5 bases not matched to a gene. CDR3 length equals 15 residues. The germline CDR1 and CDR2 sequences are SGHTA and FQGTGA. CDR3 nucleotide sequence: TGTGCCAGCAGCTTGTTTGGCGGGGGGACAGATACGCAGTATTTT. This codes for CASSLFGGGTDTQYF.

Points on this clone: At one end the junction does not follow the germline gene, possibly because of a read error. The chain links TRBV7-9 to TRBJ2-1; TRBD1 matches 9 bases. Germline lookup yields CDR1 SEHNR and CDR2 FQNEAQ (reference sequence). The CDR3 sequence is 15 residues long. In nucleotides, the CDR3 is TGTGCCAGCAACTTATACGGGACAGGGTTCAATGAGCAGTTCTTC. This encodes CASNLYGTGFNEQFF.

The rearrangement joins TRBV6-5 to TRBJ2-7, with unresolved D. Trimming took off 6 bases at V and 0 bases at J, with 12 bases between the two ends. CDR3 size: 14 residues. The germline CDR1 and CDR2 sequences are MNHEY and SVGAGI. This CDR3 is CASRDTFNSYEQYF. DNA for the CDR3: TGTGCCAGCAGAGACACGTTTAACTCCTACGAGCAGTACTTC.

The J gene is TRBJ1-5, the V gene TRBV6-1; 9 positions match TRBD1. The ends lost 3 bases at V and 14 bases at J; junction bases unmatched: 2. CDR3 length: 11 residues. The V gene's germline CDR1 is MNHNS and CDR2 SASEGT. The chain's CDR3 is CASSDRDREHF. DNA for the CDR3: TGTGCCAGCAGTGATCGGGACAGGGAGCATTTT.

This chain joins TRBV19 and TRBJ1-5, with 9 nucleotides matching TRBD1. Looked up from germline, CDR1 is LNHDA and CDR2 is SQIVND (reference sequence). The V and J ends lost 11 bases and 3 bases, in that order; junction bases with no gene match: 8. The CDR3 length is 14 residues. CDR3: CAGGDRVVNQPQHF. CDR3 DNA: TGTGCCGGTGGGGACAGGGTTGTCAATCAGCCCCAGCATTTT.

CDR3 residues: CASSFLDRMDYGYTF. The DNA of the CDR3 is TGTGCCAGCAGCTTCCTGGACAGGATGGACTATGGCTACACCTTC. The chain combines TRBV5-4 with TRBJ1-2, with 7 bases that match TRBD1. Trimming took 2 bases from V and 3 from J; bases not matched to a gene: 7. Germline-derived CDR1 and CDR2 are SGHNT and YYREEE (reference sequence). This CDR3 region has 15 residues.

The rearrangement uses TRBV5-4 and TRBJ2-7; 12 bases agree with TRBD2. CDR3 length: 16 residues. Germline values: CDR1 SGHNT, CDR2 YYREEE (reference sequence). The V gene end was trimmed by 4 bases and the J gene end by 2 bases; junction bases not matched to a gene: 7. CDR3 coding DNA: TGTGCCAGCAGCCGCGGACTAGCGGGGACAACCTACGAGCAGTACTTC. It is translated as CASSRGLAGTTYEQYF.

In DNA, the CDR3 is TGTGCCAGCAGCGAGCCGACAGGGCGTCAGGGCTACACCTTC. Its translation is CASSEPTGRQGYTF. The chain combines TRBV5-5 with TRBJ1-2; 7 nucleotides line up with TRBD1. Trimming at V came to 4 bases and at J to 8 bases, leaving 11 bases not matched to a gene. This CDR3 has 14 residues. Germline V gene lookup returns CDR1 SGHKS and CDR2 YYEKEE (reference sequence).

The rearrangement links TRBV6-5 to TRBJ1-1; 9 nucleotides match TRBD1. With 8 bases clipped from V and 2 bases from J, the junction kept 6 bases outside the gene matches. This CDR3 is 14 amino acids long. The germline CDR1 and CDR2 sequences are MNHEY and SVGAGI. The CDR3 DNA reads as TGTGCCAGCTTCCGACAGGGGGGAAACACTGAAGCTTTCTTT. It translates to CASFRQGGNTEAFF.

This rearrangement joins TRBV28 to TRBJ1-3, with D unclear. CDR3 length equals 14 residues. Germline CDR1 reads MDHEN; CDR2 reads SYDVKM. The V end lost 7 bases, the J end lost 0 bases, and 10 bases lay between the germline ends. CDR3 coding DNA: TGTGCCAGCACCCTCGGGTACTCTGGAAACACCATATATTTT. Residues: CASTLGYSGNTIYF.

The genes are TRBV30 and TRBJ1-2, with 7 bases fitting TRBD1. V gave up 4 bases and J gave up 4 bases; unmatched junction bases: 6. CDR3 length: 13 amino acids. Germline lookup yields CDR1 GTSNPN and CDR2 SVGIG (reference sequence). In DNA, the CDR3 is TGTGCCTGGAAGGAGGGGACAGTCTATGGCTACACCTTC. Translation: CAWKEGTVYGYTF.

The chain employs TRBV15 and TRBJ1-2, with D uncertain. Per the germline V gene, CDR1 is LNHNV and CDR2 is YYDKDF (reference sequence). V was shortened by 3 bases and J by 5 bases, with 16 bases between the two germline ends. This CDR3 has 15 residues. CDR3 residues: CATSSRRGSAYGYTF. Written as DNA, the CDR3 is TGTGCCACCAGCAGCAGGAGAGGGTCCGCTTATGGCTACACCTTC.

The genes are TRBV7-9 and TRBJ1-2; 8 positions match TRBD1. The V and J ends lost 6 bases and 8 bases, in that order; junction bases with no gene match: 8. CDR1 is SEHNR and CDR2 is FQNEAQ in the germline V gene (reference sequence). The CDR3 covers 13 residues. Here the CDR3 DNA reads TGTGCCAGCAGTACGACAGGGGAATCCGGCTACACCTTC. Its protein is CASSTTGESGYTF. Together with reference TRBV7-9 and TRBJ1-2, the CDR3 gives the full variable domain: DTGVSQNPRHKITKRGQNVTFRCDPISEHNRLYWYRQTLGQGPEFLTYFQNEAQLEKSRLLSDRFSAERPKGSFSTLEIQRTEQGDSAMYLCASSTTGESGYTFGSGTRLTVV.

V usage is TRBV7-2 and J usage is TRBJ2-5; 8 nucleotides align to TRBD2. This CDR3 is 17 amino acids long. After removal of 1 base from V and 5 bases from J, the junction contained 12 bases not matched to a gene. Germline assignment: CDR1 SGHTA and CDR2 FQGNSA. CDR3 sequence (DNA): TGTGCCAGCAGCTTAGGGTCTAGCGGGTACCTGGGGGAGACCCAGTACTTC. Amino acid sequence: CASSLGSSGYLGETQYF.

The chain joins TRBV6-2 or TRBV6-3 to TRBJ1-2; no reliable D call. Between the trimmed V and J ends, which lost 4 bases and 0 bases, there was a span of 15 bases. This CDR3 spans 16 amino acids. CDR1 is MNHEY and CDR2 is SVGEGT in the germline V gene. CDR3 in amino acids: CASSSPTAESNYGYTF. CDR3 bases: TGTGCCAGCAGTTCCCCTACAGCAGAATCTAACTATGGCTACACCTTC.